Sequencing of this T cell receptor beta chain was carried out in a study of technical replicates of blood from a handful of donors. TCRdb's copy holds only in-frame clones and misses some; the assay was immunoSEQ multiplex PCR. Among about 100,000 clones listed, almost 96% were seen once. The CDR3 length is 15 residues. Germline V gene lookup returns CDR1 SGDLS and CDR2 YYNGEE. With V trimmed by 4 bases and J by 5 bases, 4 bases remained unmatched. The clonotype was recovered from a human donor in good health. The chain links TRBV9 to TRBJ2-2; 11 bases fit TRBD2. The sequencing input was T cells isolated from PBMCs. CDR3 DNA sequence: TGTGCCAGCAGCCCACGGACTAGCGGGACCGGGGAGCTGTTTTTT. As protein: CASSPRTSGTGELFF.